This TCR beta chain was recovered during a study of blood T cell repertoires in COVID-19. Study background: PBMCs, B-cell-depleted T cells, or T cells were the source of the cDNA or gDNA that made up the material.

Using immunoSEQ multiplex PCR, the repertoire was profiled, and TCRdb retains in-frame clones only, with some absent. The sample has 120,000 to 150,000 clones; over 80% are singletons. Germline V CDR1 and CDR2: SGHTA, FQGNSA. V was clipped by 4 bases and J by 4 bases; unmatched bases: 7. This CDR3 has 15 amino acids. The receptor's source is a woman between 50 and 59 years old with acute or convalescent COVID-19. Input material: peripheral blood. The chain uses TRBV7-2 and TRBJ1-5, with 7 bases lining up with TRBD1. CDR3 in DNA: TGTGCCAGCAGCTCGGGACAGTTCGGGAATCAGCCCCAGCATTTT. It is translated as CASSSGQFGNQPQHF.